This T cell receptor (beta chain) was recovered during a study of Graves' ophthalmopathy and Graves' hyperthyroidism. Study results and caveats: In blood, most expanded thyroid clonotypes above 0.001 frequency were also detected. Distinction of ophthalmopathy from stable hyperthyroidism by a 13-signature model reached roughly 88% sensitivity and approximately 81% specificity.

This clonotype was detected many times. Its target is not known. V lost 0 bases, J lost 3 bases, and 4 bases stayed unmatched. The CDR3 consists of 16 residues. Germline-derived CDR1 and CDR2 are SNHLY and FYNNEI. Lactation, pregnancy, uncontrolled infections and other autoimmune diseases were all grounds for excluding patients. PBMCs were isolated by Ficoll-Paque density gradient centrifugation, using about 9.2 ml of fresh peripheral blood as the starting material. TCR beta CDR3 amplification used RNA transcripts. Following a first-round RT-PCR that used HTBI primers, a second-round multiplex PCR was carried out. TCRdb itself ran the multiplex PCR reads through MiXCR, one entry per CDR3 protein. Among about 380,000 distinct CDR3 sequences listed, 15% were seen once.

The clonotype originates from a woman under 30 with stable Graves' hyperthyroidism. The sequencing input was peripheral blood. This chain joins TRBV2 and TRBJ1-5, with 8 nucleotides matching TRBD1. CDR3 bases: TGTGCCAGCAGTGAAGCAAGGGACAGGTTCAATCAGCCCCAGCATTTT. Its protein product is CASSEARDRFNQPQHF.